This TCR beta chain was sequenced in a study of blood T cells in healthy people across ages. The CDR3 runs 15 residues. Germline CDR1 MNHEY, CDR2 SVGAGI. It was with a sample-barcoded 5' primer and a J-beta primer mix that a second PCR of about 6 to 12 cycles was run. TCRdb redid the calling of the 5' RACE reads with MiXCR, one entry per CDR3 protein. Of more than 600,000 distinct CDR3 sequences listed, more than 20% are singletons. General study points: Possibly confounding the expanded clonotype changes was the fact that donor CMV status was unknown. The fall in TCR beta diversity per million T cells was roughly linear with age. The study regarded diversity estimates from one million T cells as underestimates.

The sample holds a few counts of this clonotype. Its antigen is as yet unknown. These data are also associated with another study on T cells of mothers and their children.

The chain joins TRBV6-5 to TRBJ2-5; a weak D match, TRBD2 (6 bases). The J call is in doubt because the DNA end fits TRBJ2-1 better. Sequenced: blood. The sequence was obtained from a boy younger than 18 in good health. The CDR3: CASNREYGSSNEQFF. CDR3 bases: TGTGCCAGCAATAGGGAATACGGGAGCTCCAATGAGCAGTTCTTC.